The 32 T cell receptor beta chains reported below all come from one sample, sequenced in a study of blood T cell repertoires in COVID-19. Assay: immunoSEQ multiplex PCR; the TCRdb copy retains only in-frame clones and omits some. The sample records roughly 250,000 clones, approximately 86% being singletons. The specimen was PBMCs or T cells enriched from blood (not recorded which). The origin of the receptors is a woman between 40 and 50 years old with acute COVID-19.

The rearrangement links TRBV4-2 to TRBJ2-2; 11 bases align to TRBD2. Losses at the gene ends were 0 bases for V and 1 base for J; bases not matched to a gene: 1. There are 17 residues in the CDR3. CDR1 is LGHNA, CDR2 YNFKEQ, per germline. The CDR3 is CASSQDGLAGNTGELFF. The CDR3 region has the DNA TGTGCCAGCAGCCAAGACGGACTAGCGGGGAACACCGGGGAGCTGTTTTTT.

The V call is TRBV10-1, the J call TRBJ2-1; a possible D gene is TRBD1 (5 bases). Germline V gives CDR1 WNHNN, CDR2 SYGVQD (reference sequence). There are 13 residues in the CDR3. With 1 base removed from V and 4 bases from J, the gap between germline ends came to 5 bases. The CDR3 reads CASSEYRYNEQFF. CDR3 nucleotide sequence: TGCGCCAGCAGTGAGTACAGGTACAATGAGCAGTTCTTC.

The rearrangement uses TRBV3-1 (or the pseudogene TRBV3-2) and TRBJ2-2, with D tentatively TRBD2 (6 bases). V was clipped by 7 bases and J by 5 bases, with 17 bases between them. The CDR3 length is 15 residues. The germline CDR1 and CDR2 sequences are LGHDT and YNNKEL (reference sequence). The CDR3 reads CASTPPGVRTGELFF. In DNA, the CDR3 is TGTGCCAGCACCCCGCCGGGAGTGAGGACCGGGGAGCTGTTTTTT.

The chain links TRBV5-4 to TRBJ2-3, with D perhaps TRBD2 (6 bases). CDR3 length: 14 amino acids. Trimming took 1 base from V and 4 from J, leaving 10 bases between them. Germline CDR1 reads SGHNT; CDR2 reads YYREEE (reference sequence). In nucleotides, the CDR3 is TGTGCCAGCAGCTTGTCCGGGAGCGCAGATACGCAGTATTTT. It specifies CASSLSGSADTQYF.

The rearrangement uses TRBV5-1 and TRBJ2-2, with TRBD1 identical over 8 bases. V dropped 1 base and J dropped 5; count of bases not matched to a gene: 7. The CDR3 sequence is 16 residues long. Germline V gives CDR1 SGHRS, CDR2 YFSETQ. This CDR3 reads CASSLTERQGTGELFF. The CDR3 region has the DNA TGCGCCAGCAGCTTGACTGAAAGACAGGGGACCGGGGAGCTGTTTTTT.

The chain uses TRBV5-4 and TRBJ1-2; the match to TRBD1 covers 10 bases. Germline V gives CDR1 SGHNT, CDR2 YYREEE (reference sequence). J gave up 4 bases and V 4 bases, and 10 bases lay outside the gene matches. This CDR3 comprises 16 residues. The CDR3 sequence is CASSAGTGDSLYGYTF. CDR3 DNA sequence: TGTGCCAGCAGCGCCGGGACAGGGGACAGTCTCTATGGCTACACCTTC.

V and J are TRBV30 and TRBJ2-5, with D maybe TRBD1 (6 bases). Germline values: CDR1 GTSNPN, CDR2 SVGIG (reference sequence). The CDR3 has 13 residues. V shed 4 bases and J shed 0 bases, with 9 bases lying between them. The CDR3 sequence: CAWNRANQETQYF. The CDR3, as DNA: TGTGCCTGGAACAGGGCCAACCAAGAGACCCAGTACTTC.

The chain uses TRBV13 and TRBJ1-6; D is ambiguous. Trimming pared 6 bases from V and 9 bases from J, leaving 9 bases between. CDR1 is PRHDT and CDR2 is FYEKMQ in the germline V gene (reference sequence). This CDR3 contains 12 residues. The CDR3 reads CASRETSSPLHF. The DNA of the CDR3 is TGTGCCAGCAGGGAAACTAGTTCACCCCTCCACTTT.

The chain employs TRBV28 and TRBJ2-1; 9 nucleotides align to TRBD2. The CDR3 covers 15 residues. Trimming took 5 bases from V and 5 from J; bases not matched to a gene: 7. CDR1 is MDHEN, CDR2 SYDVKM, per germline. CDR3 DNA sequence: TGTGCCAGCAGTCCCTGGACTAGCGTCAACAATGAGCAGTTCTTC. Protein: CASSPWTSVNNEQFF.

The CDR3 coding sequence is TGTGCCTGGAGGGCGGACGGGGAGCTGTTTTTT. Encoded protein: CAWRADGELFF. This chain links TRBV30 with TRBJ2-2; D is undetermined. Germline loops: CDR1 GTSNPN, CDR2 SVGIG (reference sequence). V lost 3 bases to trimming and J lost 7 bases, with 6 bases between them. This CDR3 spans 11 amino acids.

The J gene is TRBJ2-7, the V gene TRBV6-1; D might be TRBD1 (5 bases). The CDR3 spans 13 residues. Trimming pared 2 bases from V and 6 bases from J, leaving 11 bases between. Germline V gives CDR1 MNHNS, CDR2 SASEGT. The chain's CDR3 is CASSEYGQGEQYF. CDR3 sequence (DNA): TGTGCCAGCAGTGAATACGGGCAGGGCGAGCAGTACTTC.

The J gene is TRBJ2-3, the V gene TRBV5-1; D might be TRBD1 (5 bases). The CDR3 extends over 15 amino acids. Trimming left V 4 bases short and J 10 bases short, with 22 bases between. Germline CDR1 reads SGHRS; CDR2 reads YFSETQ. The CDR3 DNA sequence: TGCGCCAGCAGCGATGTGGTCCAGGGTTTAAGGGCGCAGTATTTT. Translation gives CASSDVVQGLRAQYF.

V is TRBV7-9 and J is TRBJ2-3, with D maybe TRBD1 (6 bases). The V gene's germline CDR1 is SEHNR and CDR2 FQNEAQ (reference sequence). Trimming removed 4 bases at V and 2 bases at J, with 7 bases between. This CDR3 comprises 13 residues. The CDR3 loop is CASSWDTTDTQYF. CDR3 DNA: TGTGCCAGCAGCTGGGACACCACAGATACGCAGTATTTT.

The gene calls are TRBV5-1 and TRBJ2-7, with 10 bases matching TRBD2. CDR3 length equals 16 residues. Per germline, CDR1 SGHRS and CDR2 YFSETQ. Germline trimming cut 4 bases from V and 6 bases from J; bases unmatched to any gene: 13. CDR3 sequence reads: CASSLSGPSGSSEQYF. As DNA, the CDR3 is TGCGCCAGCAGCCTAAGTGGTCCTAGCGGGAGTTCCGAGCAGTACTTC.

The CDR3 bases are TGCGCCAGCAGCTGGGACGGACAGGGCGGTGAGCAGTTCTTC. The encoded protein is CASSWDGQGGEQFF. V is TRBV5-1 and J is TRBJ2-1, with 8 bases lining up with TRBD1. J was trimmed by 9 bases and V by 3 bases; bases with no gene match: 8. There are 14 residues in the CDR3. Germline CDR1 reads SGHRS; CDR2 reads YFSETQ. Full variable domain (outside the CDR3, taken from reference TRBV5-1 and TRBJ2-1): KAGVTQTPRYLIKTRGQQVTLSCSPISGHRSVSWYQQTPGQGLQFLFEYFSETQRNKGNFPGRFSGRQFSNSRSEMNVSTLELGDSALYLCASSWDGQGGEQFFGPGTRLTVL.

This clone was seen a handful of times. The chain's CDR3 is CASSVGLISGEQYF. CDR3 in DNA: TGTGCCAGCAGCGTTGGACTAATTTCGGGCGAGCAGTACTTC. The gene calls are TRBV9 and TRBJ2-7; weak D call: TRBD2 (6 bases). Trimming took 2 bases from V and 6 from J, leaving 15 bases between them. This CDR3 comprises 14 residues. The germline gives CDR1 SGDLS, CDR2 YYNGEE.

V usage is TRBV20-1 and J usage is TRBJ2-5; D uncertain. Germline V gene lookup returns CDR1 DFQATT and CDR2 SNEGSKA (reference sequence). The CDR3 runs 14 residues. Trimming stripped 3 bases from V and 5 bases from J, with 16 bases between. In DNA form, the CDR3 reads TGCAGTGCTAGTCCTATGACTCGTGCTGAGACCCAGTACTTC. Encoded protein: CSASPMTRAETQYF.

The chain is built from TRBV6-5 and TRBJ1-4; D not resolved. The germline V gene encodes CDR1 MNHEY and CDR2 SVGAGI. Trimming removed 6 bases at V and 1 base at J, with 9 bases between. This CDR3 is 14 amino acids long. CDR3 coding DNA: TGTGCCAGCAGGGCCCGTGAAACTAATGAAAAACTGTTTTTT. Its translation is CASRARETNEKLFF.

The rearrangement uses TRBV7-3 and TRBJ2-1; D possibly corresponds to TRBD1 (6 bases). Germline assignment: CDR1 SGHTA and CDR2 FQGTGA. The CDR3 length is 17 residues. The germline V and J ends were trimmed by 1 base and 3 bases, with 16 bases remaining between them. The CDR3: CASSLKGDTLYYNEQFF. In DNA form, the CDR3 reads TGTGCCAGCAGCTTAAAGGGGGACACCCTCTACTACAATGAGCAGTTCTTC.

The rearrangement links TRBV5-1 to TRBJ2-1, with 7 bases aligning to TRBD1. The CDR3 contains 11 residues. Germline V gene lookup returns CDR1 SGHRS and CDR2 YFSETQ. Trimming removed 4 bases from V and 13 bases from J; junction bases left unmatched: 5. Here the CDR3 reads CASSEGARQFF. In DNA, the CDR3 is TGCGCCAGCAGCGAGGGGGCACGACAGTTCTTC.

The rearrangement joins TRBV24-1 to TRBJ2-7; 10 bases map to TRBD2. This CDR3 comprises 13 residues. CDR1 is KGHDR and CDR2 is SFDVKD in the germline V gene. V trimming: 4 bases; J trimming: 12 bases; junction bases outside the gene matches: 8. In DNA, the CDR3 is TGTGCCACCAGTGACCCGACTAGCGGGCTATGGTACTTC. Its protein is CATSDPTSGLWYF.

This clone has only one observation. The CDR3 nucleotides are TGTGCCAGTAGTATAGCCCCGGGAGAATCCTACGAGCAGTACTTC. Translation: CASSIAPGESYEQYF. The chain links TRBV19 to TRBJ2-7; maybe TRBD2 (6 bases). The CDR3 contains 15 residues. Trimming left V 1 base short and J 1 base short, with 11 bases between. Germline CDR1 is LNHDA and CDR2 is SQIVND (reference sequence).

The chain links TRBV18 to TRBJ1-2; D is possibly TRBD1 (6 bases). Looked up from germline, CDR1 is KGHSH and CDR2 is LQKENI. This CDR3 is 14 amino acids long. V lost 0 bases and J 8 bases, leaving 13 bases between the germline ends. In DNA form, the CDR3 reads TGTGCCAGCTCACCACCGTCACAGGGATTCGGCTACACCTTC. Protein product: CASSPPSQGFGYTF.

V usage is TRBV19 and J usage is TRBJ2-7; perhaps TRBD1 as D (5 bases). V gave up 0 bases and J gave up 2 bases, with 11 bases separating them. The CDR3 length is 15 residues. Germline lookup yields CDR1 LNHDA and CDR2 SQIVND (reference sequence). CDR3 region: CASSIELQGAYEQYF. Written as DNA, the CDR3 is TGTGCCAGTAGTATAGAGCTCCAGGGTGCCTACGAGCAGTACTTC.

This chain's CDR3 is CASSYSIGVYEQYF. CDR3 DNA: TGTGCCAGCAGTTACTCGATCGGGGTATACGAGCAGTACTTC. The rearrangement links TRBV6-6 to TRBJ2-7; D is perhaps TRBD2 (5 bases). Trimming shortened V by 0 bases and J by 4 bases, and 10 bases separated the two germline ends. Germline V CDR1 and CDR2: MNHNY, SVGAGI (reference sequence). The CDR3 loop spans 14 amino acids.

The rearrangement uses TRBV11-3 and TRBJ2-6, with D possibly matching TRBD1 (7 bases). CDR3 length: 17 amino acids. Germline CDR1 reads SGHNT; CDR2 reads YENEEA. V was clipped by 1 base and J by 1 base, with 11 bases between them. In DNA, the CDR3 is TGTGCCAGCAGCTTAGGCAGGGGGGTTTCTGGGGCCAACGTCCTGACTTTC. Protein product: CASSLGRGVSGANVLTF.

This chain joins TRBV11-3 and TRBJ1-1, with TRBD1 matching over 7 bases. Germline assignment: CDR1 SGHNT and CDR2 YENEEA. Trimming cost V 4 bases and J 1 base; bases outside gene matches: 3. The CDR3 totals 14 residues. The CDR3 bases are TGTGCCAGCAGCTCTCGACAGGGGAACACTGAAGCTTTCTTT. This encodes CASSSRQGNTEAFF.

J is TRBJ2-5 and V is TRBV2; D is unclear. The CDR3 sequence is 13 residues long. Trimming shortened V by 7 bases and J by 5 bases, and 14 bases separated the two germline ends. Germline assignment: CDR1 SNHLY and CDR2 FYNNEI. The CDR3 reads CASTETWRETQYF. The CDR3, as DNA: TGTGCCAGCACTGAGACTTGGCGGGAGACCCAGTACTTC.

The CDR3 region has the DNA TGTGCCAGTAGTATCACGGCAGGGGTTGAAAAACTGTTTTTT. Amino acid sequence: CASSITAGVEKLFF. This chain joins TRBV19 and TRBJ1-4; D is perhaps TRBD1 (6 bases). V lost 3 bases and J 7 bases, leaving 12 bases between the germline ends. Per germline, CDR1 LNHDA and CDR2 SQIVND (reference sequence). CDR3 length equals 14 residues.

The V and J genes are TRBV19 and TRBJ1-2; 7 bases are a match to TRBD1. V gave up 6 bases and J gave up 1 base; unmatched junction bases: 8. The CDR3 spans 15 residues. CDR1 is LNHDA, CDR2 SQIVND, per germline (reference sequence). In DNA form, the CDR3 reads TGTGCCAGTAGCCTAAAACAGGGGTTTAACTATGGCTACACCTTC. Translation: CASSLKQGFNYGYTF.

This chain joins TRBV21-1 and TRBJ2-5; the table gives TRBD1 as D, unverified against the DNA. TRBV21-1 is tagged as a pseudogene. CDR3 length equals 15 residues. The CDR3 loop is CASSKGQGSRETQYF. Here the CDR3 DNA reads TGTGCCAGCAGCAAAGGACAGGGGAGTAGAGAGACCCAGTACTTC.

This clone was observed once. The rearrangement joins TRBV30 to TRBJ1-3; a possible D gene is TRBD1 (5 bases). V was cut by 3 bases and J by 5 bases, with 17 bases left in between. The CDR3 is 15 amino acids. Germline V gene lookup returns CDR1 GTSNPN and CDR2 SVGIG (reference sequence). This CDR3 is CAWRPPDGGRNTIYF. The CDR3 nucleotides are TGTGCCTGGAGACCTCCGGACGGGGGAAGAAACACCATATATTTT.